This TCR beta chain was documented in a study of identifying expanded T cells in peripheral blood. Trimming removed 3 bases from V and 4 bases from J, with 12 bases in between. The CDR3 consists of 14 residues. Germline CDR1 and CDR2: SGHTA and FQGNSA. Libraries were prepared by immunoSEQ multiplex PCR; TCRdb keeps only in-frame clonotypes and omits some of them. The sample includes 95,000 to 100,000 clones, approximately 88% of them seen just once. The origin of this receptor is a person aged 18 to 70 in good health. The chain joins TRBV7-2 to TRBJ1-2; maybe TRBD1 (5 bases). The sequencing sample was made of blood. CDR3 in amino acids: CASSFVGDGYGYTF. CDR3 in DNA: TGTGCCAGCAGCTTTGTAGGGGACGGCTATGGCTACACCTTC.